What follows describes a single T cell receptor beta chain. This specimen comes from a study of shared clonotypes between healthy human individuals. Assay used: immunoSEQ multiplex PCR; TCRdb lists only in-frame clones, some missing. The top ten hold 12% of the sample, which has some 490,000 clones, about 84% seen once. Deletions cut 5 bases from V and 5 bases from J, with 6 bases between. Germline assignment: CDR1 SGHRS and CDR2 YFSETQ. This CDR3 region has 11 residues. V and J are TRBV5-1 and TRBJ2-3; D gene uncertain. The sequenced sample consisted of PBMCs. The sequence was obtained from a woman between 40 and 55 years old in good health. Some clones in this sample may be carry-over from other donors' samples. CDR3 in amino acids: CASRLEDTQYF. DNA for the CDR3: TGCGCCAGCAGGCTGGAAGATACGCAGTATTTT.